This T cell receptor beta chain came from a study of CD8+ T cells in alopecia areata (dated by TCRdb to the late 2010s). With respect to the entire study: Treated patients were enrolled in an open-label pilot trial of oral tofacitinib, 5 to 10 mg twice daily, for moderate-to-severe alopecia areata. Scalp clonality was compared across normal scalp (n=4), patchy alopecia areata scalp (n=8), and alopecia totalis/universalis scalp (n=8). The SALT score, which quantifies the percentage of affected scalp surface area, was used to measure disease severity in treated patients. Tofacitinib was administered for 6 to 18 months, and 6 months of follow-up off drug were then conducted to assess delayed response and recurrence. Scalp tissue and sorted CD4+ and CD8+ peripheral blood T cells from patchy and totalis/universalis alopecia areata patients and from healthy controls were covered by human TCRbeta sequencing. The RNA source kit depended on sample type: the PAXgene miRNA kit for fixed scalp, the miRNeasy kit for PBMCs, and the RNeasy kit for mouse skin. immunoSEQ multiplex PCR using 35 Vbeta forward primers and 13 Jbeta reverse primers was used to amplify TCRbeta CDR3 regions. In both human patients and the C3H/HeJ mouse model, the study applied high-throughput TCRbeta sequencing to look at T cell clonal expansion in alopecia areata. Patients on tofacitinib were biopsied at baseline and after 4 and 24 weeks of treatment, and several of the patients also had a later scalp biopsy.

A word on this clone: This clone's antigen is unknown. No much larger clone is present one base from it, and per-base qualities are unavailable.

What the study reported, not specific to this receptor: Resident alphabeta T cells in normal human skin are also sequenced, complicating scalp TCR repertoire analysis, unlike mouse skin dominated by gammadelta T cells. The treated cohort was small, with a single nonresponder, so links between baseline CD8+ expansion and response need larger studies. Lesional scalp, especially in alopecia totalis/universalis, showed higher clonality and more expanded CD8+ clones than normal scalp, suggesting antigenic drive. Tofacitinib significantly decreased scalp clonality and the number of expanded CD8+ clones among the top 100 scalp clones. Shared TCR sequences between patients were less evident than in mice, which may be partly attributable to HLA diversity in the patient population. During tofacitinib treatment, many expanded lesional clones stuck around in both scalp and blood, and this persistence may partly explain why relapse happens after treatment is stopped.

Receptor amplification or capture employed the immunoSEQ multiplex PCR assay. To provide template for TCR sequencing, every sample had RNA extracted and reverse transcribed into cDNA. First-strand cDNA was synthesized with SuperScript III using a 2:1 mix of oligo-dT and random hexamers. Amplification bias was assessed with a synthetic immune receptor repertoire, and residual bias was removed computationally. Under the source paper's analysis protocol: Raw reads were preprocessed to remove errors, and CDR3 was defined by IMGT conventions from the conserved cysteine to phenylalanine. Clonality was computed by normalizing Shannon entropy by log2 of the number of productive unique TCRs and subtracting the result from 1. CD4 or CD8 identity of scalp clones was inferred by cross-referencing scalp TCRbeta sequences with sorted blood CD4 and CD8 repertoires. TCRdb carries this immuneACCESS record with in-frame sequences only. Its versions omit some clonotypes, under half of them owing to an unresolved V gene in the studies checked, with the rest unexplained. V and J calls and clone size are those listed in that table; D and trimming were worked out from the DNA. This sample holds around 120,000 clones; 53% were observed only once. The ten largest clones capture roughly 0.5% of the sample.

V sheds 5 bases and J sheds 4 bases, leaving 14 bases between their ends. The CDR3 runs 14 residues from the cysteine to the phenylalanine. CDR3 DNA only is kept here, 42 bases in frame from base 1. CDR1 and CDR2, looked up from the germline V gene (reference sequence), are MNHNY and SVGAGI. The time point label of this sample denotes: less than five weeks on oral tofacitinib. The sample's treatment or condition label, in plain terms: oral pan-JAK inhibitor, 5-10 mg twice daily. From alopecia areata patients, peripheral blood was collected along with lesional scalp punch biopsies. PBMCs were isolated by density centrifugation and stained for CD3, CD4 and CD8, after which CD4+ and CD8+ T cells were sorted on a FACSAria.

The material was CD4+ T cells sorted from blood, obtained at week 4, from a patient treated with tofacitinib. The chain couples TRBV6-6 to TRBJ1-1, with the identity of the D gene unclear. This clonotype was obtained from a human donor with alopecia areata. The nucleotide sequence reads TGTGCCAGCAGTCCCTACGTGGTTGGCACTGAAGCTTTCTTT. This yields the protein CASSPYVVGTEAFF.